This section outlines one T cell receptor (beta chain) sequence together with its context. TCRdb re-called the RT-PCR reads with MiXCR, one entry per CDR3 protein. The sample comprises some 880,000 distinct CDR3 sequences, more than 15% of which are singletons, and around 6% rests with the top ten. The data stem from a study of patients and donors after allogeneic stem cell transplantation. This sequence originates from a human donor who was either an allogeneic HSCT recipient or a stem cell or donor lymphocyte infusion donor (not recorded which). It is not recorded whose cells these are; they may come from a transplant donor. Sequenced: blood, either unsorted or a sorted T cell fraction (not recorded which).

For the CDR3, the DNA is TGCGCCAGCAGCTTGGACATCCGTCGGACGGAACTGGACAATGAGCAGTTCTTC. Translated: CASSLDIRRTELDNEQFF. This rearrangement joins TRBV5-1 to TRBJ2-1, with D unresolved. Trimming removed 0 bases at V and 5 bases at J, with 21 bases between. This CDR3 has 18 residues. The germline V gene has CDR1 SGHRS and CDR2 YFSETQ.